This T cell receptor beta chain was sequenced in a study of T cell responses to AZD1222 COVID-19 vaccine. Study-level results: Seropositivity was recorded at baseline in only 6 or 7 AZD1222 recipients. Vaccination with two AZD1222 doses was followed by a rise in Spike-specific TCR breadth and depth.

The protocol was immunoSEQ multiplex PCR, while the TCRdb copy is restricted to in-frame clones and leaves out a portion. The sample holds roughly 120,000 clones, 85% to 95% seen once. In its sample, this clone was seen a few times. Its specificity is not known. This specimen consisted of peripheral blood, obtained on day 0 of AZD1222 vaccination. This TCR was sampled from an adult in good health.

CDR3 bases: TGTGCCAGCAGCTTATTCGCCGGTAGTACAGGAGCTACAGCCCAGCATTTT. It specifies CASSLFAGSTGATAQHF. The chain links TRBV7-8 to TRBJ1-5; a weak D match, TRBD1 (5 bases). This CDR3 has 17 amino acids. Germline assignment: CDR1 SGHVS and CDR2 FQNEAQ. Trimming took 2 bases from V and 11 from J, leaving 25 bases between them.